This record concerns one T cell receptor (beta chain) sequence. The antigen remains unidentified. The junction departs from germline at one end; a sequencing error may be responsible. This entry is derived from a study of cytomegalovirus exposure and HLA in healthy donors. General study findings and limits: Among the CMV-associated chains, a few were confirmed in vitro as specific for CMV antigens. On later analysis, the bulk of CMV-associated TCR beta chains appeared to be HLA-restricted.

The CDR3 extends over 13 amino acids. CDR1 is MNHEY and CDR2 is SVGAGI in the germline V gene. PCR employed 60 Vbeta and 13 Jbeta primers. The assay was immunoSEQ multiplex PCR, and TCRdb's table has in-frame clones only and misses some. Of 130,000 or so clones in the sample, approximately 80% were seen once. The TCR sequence derives from a man between 18 and 29 years old in good health and CMV-seropositive. Sequences were obtained from PBMCs. The chain is built from TRBV6-5 and TRBJ2-4, with D perhaps TRBD1 (6 bases). The CDR3 DNA is TGTGCCAGCCAGGGGTTTGGCAAAAACAGTCAGTACTTC. Its protein product is CASQGFGKNSQYF.